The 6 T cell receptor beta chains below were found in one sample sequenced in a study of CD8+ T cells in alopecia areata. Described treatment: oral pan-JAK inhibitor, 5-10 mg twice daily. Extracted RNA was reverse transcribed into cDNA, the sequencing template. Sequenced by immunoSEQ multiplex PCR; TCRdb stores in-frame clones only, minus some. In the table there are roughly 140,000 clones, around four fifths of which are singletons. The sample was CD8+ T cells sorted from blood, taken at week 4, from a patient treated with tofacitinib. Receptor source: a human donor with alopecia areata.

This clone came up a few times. CDR3 nucleotide sequence: TGTGCCAGCAGAAACGGAGTGGGCTACACCTTC. This codes for CASRNGVGYTF. The rearrangement uses TRBV27 and TRBJ1-2, with unresolved D. Germline loops: CDR1 MNHEY, CDR2 SMNVEV (reference sequence). The germline V and J ends were trimmed by 6 bases and 8 bases, with 10 bases remaining between them. This CDR3 is 11 amino acids long.

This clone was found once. The CDR3 sequence is CASSQAGLGAYEQYF. The CDR3, as DNA: TGCGCCAGCAGCCAAGCGGGACTAGGCGCCTACGAGCAGTACTTC. The chain recombines TRBV4-1 with TRBJ2-7, with 8 bases identical to TRBD2. CDR1 is MGHRA and CDR2 is YSYEKL in the germline V gene. The CDR3 spans 15 residues. V shed 1 base, J shed 2 bases, and the junction held 4 bases outside the gene matches.

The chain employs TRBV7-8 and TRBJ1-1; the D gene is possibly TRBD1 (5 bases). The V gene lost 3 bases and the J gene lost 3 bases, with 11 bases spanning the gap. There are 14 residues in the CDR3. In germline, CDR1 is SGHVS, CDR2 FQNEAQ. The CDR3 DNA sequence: TGTGCCAGCAGCTTCGGGGGGAAGGACACTGAAGCTTTCTTT. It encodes CASSFGGKDTEAFF.

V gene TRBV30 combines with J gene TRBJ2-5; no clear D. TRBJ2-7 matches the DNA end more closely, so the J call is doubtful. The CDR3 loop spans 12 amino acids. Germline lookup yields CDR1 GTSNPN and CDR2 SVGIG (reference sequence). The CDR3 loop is CAFRAESYEQYF. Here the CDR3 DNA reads TGTGCCTTCCGGGCAGAATCCTACGAGCAGTACTTC.

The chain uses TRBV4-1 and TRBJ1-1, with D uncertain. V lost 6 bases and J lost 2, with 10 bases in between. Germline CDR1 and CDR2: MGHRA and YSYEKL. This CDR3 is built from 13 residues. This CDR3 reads CASSPGINTEAFF. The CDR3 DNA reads TGCGCCAGCAGTCCAGGAATTAACACTGAAGCTTTCTTT.

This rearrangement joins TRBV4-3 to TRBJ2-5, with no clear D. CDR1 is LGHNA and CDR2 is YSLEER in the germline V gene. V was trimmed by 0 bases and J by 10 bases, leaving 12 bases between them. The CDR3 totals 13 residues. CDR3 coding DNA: TGCGCCAGCAGCCAAGATTTAGGTTGGGGCCAGTACTTC. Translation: CASSQDLGWGQYF.